The 23 T cell receptor beta chains below come from one sample, sequenced in a study of Ad26.COV2.S vaccination and SARS-CoV-2 variants. Clones were read by immunoSEQ multiplex PCR, and TCRdb kept only the in-frame ones, dropping some. The data contain about 480,000 clones, around nine tenths of them singletons. Regarding treatment: 19 received Ad26.COV2.S at low or high dose, single or two shots; about 5 received placebo; per-sample allocation not given. Following the first vaccine or placebo injection, samples were taken on day 63. The material was peripheral blood, obtained in a trial of Ad26.COV2.S vaccine versus placebo. These receptors came from a person between 18 and 59 years old who received the Ad26.COV2.S COVID-19 vaccine or a placebo.

This clone was picked up one time. V is TRBV6-2 or TRBV6-3 and J is TRBJ2-7; D unclear. This CDR3 has 11 residues. Trimming pared 4 bases from V and 6 bases from J, leaving 7 bases between. Germline V gives CDR1 MNHEY, CDR2 SVGEGT. The chain's CDR3 is CASSSGFEQYF. CDR3 sequence (DNA): TGTGCCAGCAGTTCCGGGTTCGAGCAGTACTTC.

The V and J genes are TRBV7-9 and TRBJ1-2; 9 nucleotides match TRBD1. This CDR3 has 16 amino acids. In germline, CDR1 is SEHNR, CDR2 FQNEAQ (reference sequence). Unmatched junction bases numbered 9, after V lost 1 base and J lost 6 bases. The CDR3 is CASSLGAGTGSDGYTF. The DNA of the CDR3 is TGTGCCAGCAGCTTAGGGGCCGGGACAGGGAGCGATGGCTACACCTTC.

V is TRBV9 and J is TRBJ2-7; D uncertain. Trimming cost V 4 bases and J 1 base, with 12 bases left between them. Germline loops: CDR1 SGDLS, CDR2 YYNGEE. This CDR3 has 14 residues. This CDR3 reads CASSPSLRSYEQYF. The CDR3 DNA reads TGTGCCAGCAGCCCCAGTCTTAGGTCCTACGAGCAGTACTTC.

The V gene is TRBV6-5, the J gene TRBJ2-5; 8 bases line up with TRBD2. With 0 bases clipped from V and 5 bases from J, the junction kept 5 bases outside the gene matches. The germline CDR1 and CDR2 sequences are MNHEY and SVGAGI. This CDR3 has 15 residues. CDR3 in amino acids: CASSYSGTSYETQYF. The CDR3 region has the DNA TGTGCCAGCAGTTACTCGGGGACTAGTTACGAGACCCAGTACTTC.

The J gene is TRBJ2-4, the V gene TRBV6-5; D is perhaps TRBD2 (6 bases). Germline values: CDR1 MNHEY, CDR2 SVGAGI. The germline V and J ends were trimmed by 2 bases and 8 bases, with 13 bases remaining between them. The CDR3 has 14 amino acids. CDR3 DNA: TGTGCCAGCAGTTACACGGGAGCCACGGACATTCAGTACTTC. It yields the protein CASSYTGATDIQYF.

Worth noting for this clone: This may come from a read error, since a much larger clone is one base off. Additional DNA sequences in this sample encode the identical CDR3. The chain couples TRBV7-9 to TRBJ2-5, with D unclear. CDR3 size: 12 residues. Trimming removed 0 bases at V and 5 bases at J, with 4 bases between. The germline V gene has CDR1 SEHNR and CDR2 FQNEAQ (reference sequence). The CDR3, as DNA: TGTGCCAGCAGCTTAGCGGGGGAGACCCAGTACTTC. Translated, it gives CASSLAGETQYF.

The J gene is TRBJ1-6, the V gene TRBV3-1 (or the pseudogene TRBV3-2), with D maybe TRBD1 (5 bases). Looked up from germline, CDR1 is LGHDT and CDR2 is YNNKEL (reference sequence). CDR3 length: 14 amino acids. The germline V and J ends were trimmed by 1 base and 14 bases, with 15 bases remaining between them. The CDR3 here is CASSQGPGGSALHF. CDR3 bases: TGTGCCAGCAGCCAAGGACCTGGGGGTTCGGCCCTCCACTTT.

V and J are TRBV18 and TRBJ2-5; D is perhaps TRBD1 (5 bases). CDR1 is KGHSH, CDR2 LQKENI, per germline. Trimming pared 2 bases from V and 5 bases from J, leaving 15 bases between. This CDR3 has 15 amino acids. The CDR3 loop reads CASSPTGQGWETQYF. CDR3 sequence (DNA): TGTGCCAGCTCACCAACAGGTCAGGGATGGGAGACCCAGTACTTC.

The V gene is TRBV30, the J gene TRBJ1-1; the match to TRBD1 covers 7 bases. The length of the CDR3 is 13 residues. J lost 3 bases, V lost 5 bases, and 6 bases had no gene match. The germline V gene encodes CDR1 GTSNPN and CDR2 SVGIG (reference sequence). Here the CDR3 reads CAWSNDRDTEAFF. Here the CDR3 DNA reads TGTGCCTGGTCGAACGACAGGGACACTGAAGCTTTCTTT.

The chain combines TRBV13 with TRBJ2-3; 9 nucleotides line up with TRBD2. CDR1 and CDR2 from the germline V gene are PRHDT and FYEKMQ (reference sequence). The CDR3 extends over 16 amino acids. Trimming removed 2 bases from V and 1 base from J; junction bases left unmatched: 4. In DNA form, the CDR3 reads TGTGCCAGCAGCTTATTAGCGGGAGCTCGCACAGATACGCAGTATTTT. This encodes CASSLLAGARTDTQYF.

In this sample, this clone turned up once. The sample holds other DNA sequences that translate to the same CDR3. CDR3 residues: CASSVAPTESYEQYF. Written as DNA, the CDR3 is TGTGCCAGCAGCGTAGCCCCGACCGAGTCCTACGAGCAGTACTTC. J is TRBJ2-7 and V is TRBV9; D remains unclear. CDR1 and CDR2 (germline): SGDLS, YYNGEE. V dropped 0 bases and J dropped 1 base, with 11 bases sitting between them. This CDR3 region has 15 residues.

The rearrangement links TRBV3-1 (or the pseudogene TRBV3-2) to TRBJ2-5, with a possible D match to TRBD2 (7 bases). The V end lost 0 bases, the J end lost 3 bases, and 17 bases lay between the germline ends. The CDR3 has 17 amino acids. The germline V gene encodes CDR1 LGHDT and CDR2 YNNKEL (reference sequence). CDR3 sequence: CASSQESGGRVKETQYF. The CDR3 DNA reads TGTGCCAGCAGCCAAGAGTCGGGGGGCCGGGTGAAAGAGACCCAGTACTTC.

CDR3 in amino acids: CASSIGRAGGPPGELFF. The CDR3 nucleotides are TGTGCCAGTAGTATAGGTCGGGCGGGAGGGCCTCCCGGGGAGCTGTTTTTT. This chain links TRBV19 with TRBJ2-2, with TRBD2 identical over 9 bases. With 1 base clipped from V and 6 bases from J, the junction kept 9 bases outside the gene matches. CDR1 is LNHDA, CDR2 SQIVND, per germline (reference sequence). This CDR3 region has 17 residues.

The chain combines TRBV9 with TRBJ1-2; 7 nucleotides agree with TRBD1. Germline CDR1 and CDR2: SGDLS and YYNGEE. With V trimmed by 3 bases and J by 4 bases, 6 bases remained unmatched. The CDR3 loop spans 14 amino acids. The CDR3 nucleotides are TGTGCCAGCAGCGCGACAGGGTTTGGCTATGGCTACACCTTC. Translated, it gives CASSATGFGYGYTF.

The chain combines TRBV24-1 with TRBJ2-7; 9 bases map to TRBD1. Germline values: CDR1 KGHDR, CDR2 SFDVKD. The trim removed 5 bases at V and 5 bases at J, leaving 9 bases unmatched. The CDR3 loop spans 15 amino acids. This CDR3 is CATSGTGTGFHEQYF. In DNA form, the CDR3 reads TGTGCCACCAGTGGGACCGGGACAGGGTTTCACGAGCAGTACTTC.

This clone was counted a few times. The rearrangement links TRBV28 to TRBJ1-2; possibly TRBD1 for D (5 bases). With 6 bases removed from V and 8 bases from J, the gap between germline ends came to 16 bases. From germline, CDR1 is MDHEN and CDR2 SYDVKM. The CDR3 is made up of 13 amino acids. The CDR3 sequence: CASSPPGPEGYTF. For the CDR3, the DNA is TGTGCCAGCAGCCCCCCGGGACCCGAGGGCTACACCTTC.

The V gene is TRBV7-9, the J gene TRBJ2-7; 12 nucleotides align to TRBD2. The germline V gene has CDR1 SEHNR and CDR2 FQNEAQ (reference sequence). With 1 base clipped from V and 6 bases from J, the junction kept 10 bases outside the gene matches. The length of the CDR3 is 17 residues. CDR3 protein: CASSLVPSGRAAGEQYF. CDR3 in DNA: TGTGCCAGCAGCTTAGTTCCTAGCGGGAGGGCCGCGGGCGAGCAGTACTTC.

This clone has a handful of counts. The chain recombines TRBV7-3 with TRBJ2-1; D possibly corresponds to TRBD2 (5 bases). With 1 base removed from V and 0 bases from J, the gap between germline ends came to 13 bases. This CDR3 spans 17 amino acids. CDR1 and CDR2 (germline): SGHTA, FQGTGA. The CDR3: CASSLSPASRSYNEQFF. CDR3 nucleotides: TGTGCCAGCAGCTTAAGTCCGGCTAGCCGCTCCTACAATGAGCAGTTCTTC.

The gene calls are TRBV18 and TRBJ2-1; TRBD1 might be the D (6 bases). Germline-derived CDR1 and CDR2 are KGHSH and LQKENI. This CDR3 has 15 residues. Deletions cut 5 bases from V and 10 bases from J, with 21 bases between. CDR3 in amino acids: CASSSTGPRTREQFF. The CDR3 DNA sequence: TGTGCCAGCTCATCCACAGGGCCTCGGACACGCGAGCAGTTCTTC.

The rearrangement joins TRBV5-6 to TRBJ2-5; 11 positions agree with TRBD2. CDR3 length equals 16 residues. Losses at the gene ends were 0 bases for V and 5 bases for J; bases not matched to a gene: 6. CDR1 and CDR2 (germline): SGHDT, YYEEEE. CDR3 protein: CASSLVASGRLETQYF. The CDR3 DNA is TGTGCCAGCAGCTTGGTAGCTAGCGGGAGGTTGGAGACCCAGTACTTC.

The chain links TRBV9 to TRBJ1-3; D perhaps matches TRBD1 (6 bases). Germline CDR1 SGDLS, CDR2 YYNGEE. V lost 3 bases and J 0 bases, leaving 19 bases between the germline ends. CDR3 length: 18 amino acids. CDR3 bases: TGTGCCAGCAGCGAGGGGCTGGGGGCTTCCTCCTCTGGAAACACCATATATTTT. This sequence encodes CASSEGLGASSSGNTIYF.

The DNA for the CDR3 is TGCGCCAGCAGCCAAGCGGGAGCGGGCCCAGATACGCAGTATTTT. It translates to CASSQAGAGPDTQYF. This chain connects TRBV4-3 to TRBJ2-3, with a possible D match to TRBD2 (6 bases). Trimming pared 1 base from V and 4 bases from J, leaving 12 bases between. The CDR3 is 15 residues long. CDR1 LGHNA and CDR2 YSLEER come from the germline V gene.

The J gene is TRBJ1-3, the V gene TRBV12-3 or TRBV12-4; D not resolved. V was shortened by 5 bases and J by 7 bases, with 9 bases between the two germline ends. The CDR3 extends over 12 amino acids. The CDR3 DNA reads as TGTGCCAGCAGTACGGGCGGGAACACCATATATTTT. Its protein product is CASSTGGNTIYF.